This TCR beta chain was identified in a study of blood T cell repertoires in COVID-19. Study-level background: Researchers got acute and convalescent COVID-19 samples from the United States, Italy and Spain. Nucleic acid was either cDNA or gDNA, and it came from T cells, B-cell-depleted T cells, or PBMCs.

This clone showed up just once. Only in-frame clones appear in the TCRdb table, and some are missing; sequencing was by immunoSEQ multiplex PCR. The table lists around 230,000 clones, roughly 88% of them singletons. Participants came from about 24 US areas, aged about 18 to 90 years. Cohorts were based on clinical histories the participants reported. The source of this sequence is a woman in her thirties or forties with acute COVID-19. Sequenced material: PBMCs or T cells enriched from blood (not recorded which).

The CDR3 sequence: CASSTGLTNYGYTF. CDR3 DNA: TGTGCCAGCAGTACAGGGCTAACAAACTATGGCTACACCTTC. The chain employs TRBV27 and TRBJ1-2, with a possible D match to TRBD1 (6 bases). This CDR3 comprises 14 residues. Germline loops: CDR1 MNHEY, CDR2 SMNVEV (reference sequence). The V and J ends lost 5 bases and 2 bases respectively, with 12 bases between them.